Detailed here is one TCR beta chain. What it binds is not known. This sample stems from a study of T cell responses to AZD1222 COVID-19 vaccine. Overall study findings and caveats: Dominant at 160-218 and 743-854, vaccine-associated CD4 TCRs also spanned spike.

V trimming: 3 bases; J trimming: 12 bases; junction bases outside the gene matches: 5. This CDR3 comprises 13 residues. The germline gives CDR1 MGHRA, CDR2 YSYEKL. Only in-frame clones appear in the TCRdb table, and some are missing; sequencing was by immunoSEQ multiplex PCR. This sample yields some 180,000 clones, of which over 80% are seen a single time; about 1% belongs to the top ten. The sample consisted of peripheral blood, taken 28 days after the second dose of the MenACWY control vaccine. This chain joins TRBV4-1 and TRBJ2-6; 7 positions match TRBD1. The sequence was collected from an adult who received the MenACWY meningococcal vaccine as a control. The CDR3 DNA sequence: TGCGCCAGCAGCCATGCAGGGGGTCGCGTCCTGACTTTC. Protein: CASSHAGGRVLTF.